The next 29 T cell receptor beta chains were all read from a single sample in a study of blood T cell repertoires in COVID-19. Sequencing was performed with immunoSEQ multiplex PCR; in TCRdb, only in-frame clones are kept and a portion is missing. The sample shows some 250,000 clones, about 83% of them seen only once. The sequenced material came from peripheral blood. These receptors were taken from a man of 80 years or more with acute or convalescent COVID-19.

The chain links TRBV6-5 to TRBJ1-5; D might be TRBD1 (5 bases). The CDR3 has 15 residues. Trimming removed 5 bases at V and 7 bases at J, with 18 bases between. Looked up from germline, CDR1 is MNHEY and CDR2 is SVGAGI. CDR3 region: CASSPRTRGHQPQHF. DNA of the CDR3: TGTGCCAGCAGTCCACGGACTAGGGGCCACCAGCCCCAGCATTTT.

The V and J genes are TRBV21-1 and TRBJ2-1; TRBD2 is the table's D call, not checked against the DNA. TRBV21-1 is shown as a pseudogene. This CDR3 has 18 residues. Here the CDR3 DNA reads TGTGCCAGCAGCAAAGATCCTCCTCTGACTAGTTCGCACAATGAGCAGTTCTTC. This sequence encodes CASSKDPPLTSSHNEQFF.

This clone was picked up one time. V is TRBV5-4 and J is TRBJ2-1; 7 bases fit TRBD2. V was pared by 0 bases and J by 8 bases, with 11 bases of the junction left unmatched. CDR3 length: 16 amino acids. Germline V gene lookup returns CDR1 SGHNT and CDR2 YYREEE (reference sequence). The CDR3 region is CASSLGGRGLLDEQFF. DNA of the CDR3: TGTGCCAGCAGCTTGGGGGGAAGGGGACTATTGGATGAGCAGTTCTTC.

The CDR3 loop reads CASTGQGYGYTF. DNA for the CDR3: TGTGCCAGTACTGGACAGGGCTATGGCTACACCTTC. The chain couples TRBV19 to TRBJ1-2, with 8 bases fitting TRBD1. Germline lookup yields CDR1 LNHDA and CDR2 SQIVND (reference sequence). The CDR3 is made up of 12 amino acids. J lost 4 bases, V lost 7 bases, and 2 bases had no gene match.

The J gene is TRBJ1-1, the V gene TRBV5-1; 10 bases line up with TRBD1. Germline V gene lookup returns CDR1 SGHRS and CDR2 YFSETQ. Germline trimming cut 0 bases from V and 2 bases from J; bases unmatched to any gene: 4. CDR3 length: 16 amino acids. Here the CDR3 DNA reads TGCGCCAGCAGCTTGGAAGGGACAGGGGCTAACACTGAAGCTTTCTTT. Translation: CASSLEGTGANTEAFF.

This chain links TRBV21-1 with TRBJ1-1; TRBD1 is taken as the D call from the table, unchecked against the DNA. TRBV21-1 is shown as a pseudogene. This CDR3 region has 17 residues. This chain's CDR3 is CASSKKGQGASCTEAFF. The CDR3 nucleotides read TGTGCCAGCAGCAAAAAGGGACAGGGGGCTTCGTGCACTGAAGCTTTCTTT.

The genes are TRBV18 and TRBJ2-5; tentative D call: TRBD2 (6 bases). In germline, CDR1 is KGHSH, CDR2 LQKENI. With 3 bases removed from V and 5 bases from J, the gap between germline ends came to 13 bases. The CDR3 length is 14 residues. CDR3 nucleotide sequence: TGTGCCAGCTCACCTCTGGGCGGGGACGAGACCCAGTACTTC. Its protein is CASSPLGGDETQYF.

This rearrangement joins TRBV3-1 (or the pseudogene TRBV3-2) to TRBJ1-6; TRBD1 matches at 8 bases. The CDR3 contains 14 residues. The ends lost 3 bases at V and 9 bases at J; junction bases unmatched: 4. In germline, CDR1 is LGHDT, CDR2 YNNKEL (reference sequence). The CDR3 nucleotides read TGTGCCAGCAGCCAGACAGGGGACAGTTCACCCCTCCACTTT. Amino acid sequence: CASSQTGDSSPLHF.

Concerning this clone itself: At the DNA level, this CDR3 is encoded by other sequences in the same sample as well. The rearrangement links TRBV6-6 to TRBJ2-2; D is perhaps TRBD1 (6 bases). Germline loops: CDR1 MNHNY, CDR2 SVGAGI (reference sequence). The CDR3 spans 13 residues. V was cut by 6 bases and J by 4 bases, with 9 bases left in between. The chain's CDR3 is CASRPRGTGELFF. In DNA form, the CDR3 reads TGTGCCAGCAGGCCCAGGGGCACCGGGGAGCTGTTTTTT.

The CDR3 loop is CASSEGGQGNTEAFF. DNA for the CDR3: TGTGCCAGCAGTGAAGGGGGACAGGGGAACACTGAAGCTTTCTTT. The V call is TRBV6-1, the J call TRBJ1-1, with 9 bases lining up with TRBD1. J lost 1 base, V lost 1 base, and 1 base had no gene match. CDR3 length equals 15 residues. Germline assignment: CDR1 MNHNS and CDR2 SASEGT.

This chain links TRBV27 with TRBJ1-1, with TRBD1 as a possible D gene (6 bases). Per germline, CDR1 MNHEY and CDR2 SMNVEV (reference sequence). The CDR3 consists of 15 residues. V lost 6 bases and J lost 4, with 18 bases in between. CDR3: CASSFTSLGGTEAFF. CDR3 bases: TGTGCCAGCAGCTTTACTTCCCTAGGGGGCACTGAAGCTTTCTTT.

This rearrangement joins TRBV4-1 to TRBJ1-6; TRBD1 is a possible D gene (6 bases). Germline values: CDR1 MGHRA, CDR2 YSYEKL. The CDR3 is made up of 15 amino acids. The V and J ends lost 7 bases and 8 bases respectively, with 18 bases between them. CDR3 sequence: CASTTQGSGYSPLHF. In DNA, the CDR3 is TGCGCCAGCACCACACAGGGATCGGGTTATTCACCCCTCCACTTT.

The chain recombines TRBV2 with TRBJ2-1, with 11 nucleotides matching TRBD2. Trimming cost V 1 base and J 13 bases; bases outside gene matches: 9. Germline-derived CDR1 and CDR2 are SNHLY and FYNNEI. This CDR3 has 15 residues. This chain's CDR3 is CASSEVPGLAELQFF. The DNA of the CDR3 is TGTGCCAGCAGTGAAGTTCCGGGACTAGCGGAACTCCAGTTCTTC.

In its sample, this clone was seen once. The chain recombines TRBV6-5 with TRBJ1-1; 9 nucleotides match TRBD1. The length of the CDR3 is 14 residues. Germline V gene sequence: CDR1 MNHEY, CDR2 SVGAGI. Germline trimming cut 6 bases from V and 4 bases from J; bases unmatched to any gene: 6. The CDR3 DNA reads TGTGCCAGCAGCTACAGGGGGCAGGTCACTGAAGCTTTCTTT. Residues: CASSYRGQVTEAFF.

This clone was observed a single time. The chain combines TRBV18 with TRBJ2-2; possible D gene TRBD1, 5 bases. The germline gives CDR1 KGHSH, CDR2 LQKENI. The CDR3 totals 16 residues. Deletions cut 0 bases from V and 5 bases from J, with 13 bases between. The CDR3 coding sequence is TGTGCCAGCTCACCACCGCTAAGCAGGGCTACCGGGGAGCTGTTTTTT. As protein: CASSPPLSRATGELFF.

The V gene is TRBV5-1, the J gene TRBJ1-6; D gene ambiguous. The CDR3 has 15 amino acids. Trimming took off 7 bases at V and 0 bases at J, with 11 bases between the two ends. Germline lookup yields CDR1 SGHRS and CDR2 YFSETQ. The CDR3 DNA reads TGCGCCAGCGCCCCGGGAGGCTCCTATAATTCACCCCTCCACTTT. It yields the protein CASAPGGSYNSPLHF.

V and J are TRBV6-5 and TRBJ2-7; D not certain. This CDR3 spans 16 amino acids. Germline assignment: CDR1 MNHEY and CDR2 SVGAGI. Trimming took 1 base from V and 0 from J, leaving 13 bases between them. The CDR3 bases are TGTGCCAGCAGTTACTTCTCCCCCCTCAGCTCCTACGAGCAGTACTTC. Encoded protein: CASSYFSPLSSYEQYF.

The chain combines TRBV5-1 with TRBJ2-3; maybe TRBD1 (6 bases). The V and J ends lost 0 bases and 5 bases respectively, with 13 bases between them. The CDR3 has 15 amino acids. In germline, CDR1 is SGHRS, CDR2 YFSETQ. The CDR3 DNA follows: TGCGCCAGCAGCTTGGTAAATGAGGGGGAAGATACGCAGTATTTT. It translates to CASSLVNEGEDTQYF.

The CDR3 DNA reads as TGTGCCAGCAGCCTGGGAAAACCGGGGGAGCAGTACTTC. Translating gives CASSLGKPGEQYF. The chain links TRBV28 to TRBJ2-7, with D maybe TRBD2 (5 bases). V was cut by 6 bases and J by 7 bases, with 16 bases left in between. Germline CDR1 is MDHEN and CDR2 is SYDVKM. CDR3 length: 13 residues. The full variable domain, completed using reference TRBV28 and TRBJ2-7, is DVKVTQSSRYLVKRTGEKVFLECVQDMDHENMFWYRQDPGLGLRLIYFSYDVKMKEKGDIPEGYSVSREKKERFSLILESASTNQTSMYLCASSLGKPGEQYFGPGTRLTVT.

The CDR3, as DNA: TGTGCCAGCAGCCAAGGGGGGACTAGCGGGAGCTGGCGCCTTTATGAGCAGTTCTTC. Residues: CASSQGGTSGSWRLYEQFF. The chain joins TRBV14 to TRBJ2-1; TRBD2 matches at 14 bases. The V and J ends lost 1 base and 8 bases, in that order; junction bases with no gene match: 13. The CDR3 loop spans 19 amino acids. Per the germline V gene, CDR1 is SGHDN and CDR2 is FVKESK.

This clone was recorded once. CDR3 protein: CASSPAGQETQYF. The CDR3 nucleotides are TGTGCCAGCAGTCCCGCGGGGCAAGAGACCCAGTACTTC. V gene TRBV6-5 combines with J gene TRBJ2-5, with D perhaps TRBD2 (6 bases). The length of the CDR3 is 13 residues. The germline V gene has CDR1 MNHEY and CDR2 SVGAGI. V was cut by 5 bases and J by 2 bases, with 9 bases left in between.

This sequence joins TRBV14 and TRBJ2-1; 9 bases align to TRBD1. J lost 2 bases, V lost 3 bases, and 5 bases had no gene match. Germline V gene lookup returns CDR1 SGHDN and CDR2 FVKESK. This CDR3 is 16 amino acids long. The CDR3 DNA sequence: TGTGCCAGCAGCCACCTGGACAGGGGCGCCTACAATGAGCAGTTCTTC. Translated: CASSHLDRGAYNEQFF.

The chain uses TRBV14 and TRBJ1-2; TRBD1 is a possible D gene (6 bases). The germline V and J ends were trimmed by 0 bases and 6 bases, with 14 bases remaining between them. The CDR3 totals 15 residues. The germline CDR1 and CDR2 sequences are SGHDN and FVKESK. The CDR3 protein is CASSQDRGGSDGYTF. The CDR3 nucleotides are TGTGCCAGCAGCCAAGACCGGGGGGGCAGTGATGGCTACACCTTC.

The gene calls are TRBV15 and TRBJ1-3; D ambiguous. Germline V gives CDR1 LNHNV, CDR2 YYDKDF (reference sequence). The CDR3 loop spans 12 amino acids. Trimming shortened V by 3 bases and J by 6 bases, and 6 bases separated the two germline ends. CDR3 DNA: TGTGCCACCAGCAGCCGCGAAAACACCATATATTTT. It is translated as CATSSRENTIYF.

Only a few counts were recorded for this clone. The chain joins TRBV2 to TRBJ1-5; D is unresolved. CDR3 size: 13 residues. CDR1 and CDR2 (germline): SNHLY, FYNNEI. V lost 9 bases to trimming and J lost 0 bases, with 9 bases between them. CDR3 amino acids: CASTFYSNQPQHF. The DNA for the CDR3 is TGTGCCAGTACTTTTTATAGCAATCAGCCCCAGCATTTT.

V usage is TRBV25-1 and J usage is TRBJ1-2; D gene ambiguous. With 5 bases removed from V and 11 bases from J, the gap between germline ends came to 21 bases. CDR3 length: 14 amino acids. Germline V lookup: CDR1 MGHDK, CDR2 SYGVNS. The CDR3 nucleotides read TGTGCCAGCAGTTTCAATCGGGAGCTGGGCGGTTACACCTTC. Translated: CASSFNRELGGYTF.

The chain recombines TRBV7-8 with TRBJ2-7, with D possibly TRBD2 on 5 matching bases. The germline V gene has CDR1 SGHVS and CDR2 FQNEAQ. Trimming took 2 bases from V and 7 from J, leaving 18 bases between them. The CDR3 runs 15 residues. The CDR3 DNA reads as TGTGCCAGCAGCTTAACCCGGGCCCCAACGGGAGAGCAGTACTTC. Translated, it gives CASSLTRAPTGEQYF.

The rearrangement links TRBV4-1 to TRBJ1-1; 7 bases match TRBD1. The germline V gene has CDR1 MGHRA and CDR2 YSYEKL. The junction had 3 bases not matched to a gene; V was cut back by 1 base and J by 1 base. The CDR3 sequence is 15 residues long. The chain's CDR3 is CASSQATGWNTEAFF. In DNA, the CDR3 is TGCGCCAGCAGCCAAGCGACAGGGTGGAACACTGAAGCTTTCTTT.

The V call is TRBV6-4, the J call TRBJ1-5, with TRBD1 as a possible D gene (5 bases). V lost 4 bases and J 6 bases, leaving 13 bases between the germline ends. The V gene's germline CDR1 is MRHNA and CDR2 SNTAGT. The CDR3 spans 14 residues. As DNA, the CDR3 is TGTGCCAGCAGTGCCAGGGAGGTGGGTCAGCCCCAGCATTTT. It yields the protein CASSAREVGQPQHF.